This T cell receptor (beta chain) was retrieved from a study of cytomegalovirus exposure and HLA in healthy donors. Turning to the study itself: About 180 million T cells yielded 117 million unique TCR beta sequences in earlier analysis. Notes on the study in general: The availability of immune exposure information extended only to CMV serostatus. Later analysis suggested links between common viral pathogens and several top significant clusters.

Worth noting for this clone: The antigen is not known. Distinct nucleotide sequences in the sample also encode this CDR3.

There are 13 residues in the CDR3. V lost 4 bases to trimming and J lost 2 bases, with 8 bases between them. The V gene's germline CDR1 is SGHTA and CDR2 FQGTGA. PCR amplification relied on 60 Vbeta primers (plus 13 Jbeta primers). The protocol was immunoSEQ multiplex PCR, while the TCRdb copy is restricted to in-frame clones and leaves out a portion. The repertoire consists of 130,000 to 150,000 clones, with more than 75% occurring once and the leading ten covering roughly 2.9%. The rearrangement uses TRBV7-3 and TRBJ1-1; D perhaps matches TRBD1 (5 bases). Sequencing was carried out using PBMCs. The clonotype was recovered from a female donor in good health and CMV-seronegative. The CDR3 loop reads CASSYDSNTEAFF. As DNA, the CDR3 is TGTGCCAGCAGCTACGACAGCAACACTGAAGCTTTCTTT.